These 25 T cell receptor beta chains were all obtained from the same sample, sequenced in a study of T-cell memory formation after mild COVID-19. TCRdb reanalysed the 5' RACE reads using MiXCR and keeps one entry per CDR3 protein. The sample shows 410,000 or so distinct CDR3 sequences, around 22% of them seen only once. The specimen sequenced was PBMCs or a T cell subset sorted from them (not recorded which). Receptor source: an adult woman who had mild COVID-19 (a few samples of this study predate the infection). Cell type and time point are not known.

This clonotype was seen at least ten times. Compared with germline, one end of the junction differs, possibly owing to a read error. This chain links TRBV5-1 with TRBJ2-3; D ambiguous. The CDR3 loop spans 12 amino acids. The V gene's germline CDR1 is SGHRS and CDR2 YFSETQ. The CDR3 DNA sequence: TGTGCCAGCAGCTCTAGCACAGATACGCAGTATTTT. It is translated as CASSSSTDTQYF.

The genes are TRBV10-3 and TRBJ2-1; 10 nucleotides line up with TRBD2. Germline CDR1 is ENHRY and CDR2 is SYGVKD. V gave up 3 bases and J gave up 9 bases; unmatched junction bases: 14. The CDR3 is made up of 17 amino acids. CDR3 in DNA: TGTGCCATCAGTGACTCGTCAAGCGGGGGGGCTGGCATTGAGCAGTTCTTC. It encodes CAISDSSSGGAGIEQFF.

CDR3 residues: CSASLGTATYEQYF. The CDR3 nucleotides read TGCAGTGCTAGCCTCGGGACAGCCACCTACGAGCAGTACTTC. The V and J genes are TRBV20-1 and TRBJ2-7; 7 bases are shared with TRBD1. V trimming: 3 bases; J trimming: 2 bases; junction bases outside the gene matches: 7. Germline V gene sequence: CDR1 DFQATT, CDR2 SNEGSKA (reference sequence). CDR3 length equals 14 residues.

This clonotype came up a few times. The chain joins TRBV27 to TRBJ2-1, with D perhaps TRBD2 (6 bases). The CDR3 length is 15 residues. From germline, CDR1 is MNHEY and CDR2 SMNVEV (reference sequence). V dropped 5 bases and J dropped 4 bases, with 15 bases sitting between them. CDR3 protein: CASSPGTEGYNEQFF. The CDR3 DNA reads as TGTGCCAGCAGTCCGGGGACTGAGGGTTACAATGAGCAGTTCTTC.

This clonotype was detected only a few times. CDR3 nucleotides: TGTGCCAGCAGTTACGGGAGCCTTCGCGAGCAGTACTTC. It is translated as CASSYGSLREQYF. The chain joins TRBV6-5 to TRBJ2-7, with D maybe TRBD2 (5 bases). V was cut by 2 bases and J by 6 bases, with 11 bases left in between. From germline, CDR1 is MNHEY and CDR2 SVGAGI. The length of the CDR3 is 13 residues.

The CDR3 DNA is TGCAGTGCTAGGGCCAGGGCAGTAGCGGGAGGCGGTGAGACCCAGTACTTC. Its protein product is CSARARAVAGGGETQYF. J is TRBJ2-5 and V is TRBV20-1; the match to TRBD2 covers 10 bases. CDR3 size: 17 residues. The germline V gene has CDR1 DFQATT and CDR2 SNEGSKA (reference sequence). The V gene end was trimmed by 3 bases and the J gene end by 5 bases; junction bases not matched to a gene: 15.

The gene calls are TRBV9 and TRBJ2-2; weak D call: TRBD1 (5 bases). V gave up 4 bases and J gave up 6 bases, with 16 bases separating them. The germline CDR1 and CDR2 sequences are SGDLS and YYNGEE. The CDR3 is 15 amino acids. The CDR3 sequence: CASSLREGVAGELFF. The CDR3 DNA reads TGTGCCAGCAGCCTCAGGGAAGGGGTCGCCGGGGAGCTGTTTTTT.

The CDR3 DNA follows: TGTGCCAGCAGAGGACAGCGGGTGGACACTGAAGCTTTCTTT. Its protein product is CASRGQRVDTEAFF. The chain links TRBV7-9 to TRBJ1-1, with D tentatively TRBD1 (6 bases). The V end was cut by 6 bases, the J end by 3 bases, with 14 bases between. This CDR3 region has 14 residues. CDR1 and CDR2 from the germline V gene are SEHNR and FQNEAQ (reference sequence).

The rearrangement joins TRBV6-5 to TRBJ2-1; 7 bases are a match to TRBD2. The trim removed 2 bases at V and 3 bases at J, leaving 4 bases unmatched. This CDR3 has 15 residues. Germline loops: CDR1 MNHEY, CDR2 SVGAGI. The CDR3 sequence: CASSYGASGYNEQFF. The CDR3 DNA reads TGTGCCAGCAGTTACGGGGCTAGCGGCTACAATGAGCAGTTCTTC.

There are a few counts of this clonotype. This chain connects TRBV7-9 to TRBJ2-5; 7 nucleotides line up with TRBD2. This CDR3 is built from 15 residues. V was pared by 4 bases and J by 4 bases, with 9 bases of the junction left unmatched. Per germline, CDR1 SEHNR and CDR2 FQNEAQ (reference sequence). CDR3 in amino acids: CASSSGLAERETQYF. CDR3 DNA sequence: TGTGCCAGCAGCTCCGGCCTAGCGGAACGAGAGACCCAGTACTTC.

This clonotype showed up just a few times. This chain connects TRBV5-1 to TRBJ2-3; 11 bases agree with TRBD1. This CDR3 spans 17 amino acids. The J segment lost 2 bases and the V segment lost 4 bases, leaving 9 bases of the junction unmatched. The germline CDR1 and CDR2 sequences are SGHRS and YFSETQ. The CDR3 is CASSLGWTGGNTDTQYF. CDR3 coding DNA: TGCGCCAGCAGCCTGGGGTGGACAGGGGGCAACACAGATACGCAGTATTTT.

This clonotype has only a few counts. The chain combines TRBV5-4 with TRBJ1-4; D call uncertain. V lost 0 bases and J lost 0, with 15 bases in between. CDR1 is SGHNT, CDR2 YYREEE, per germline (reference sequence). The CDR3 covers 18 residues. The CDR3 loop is CASSLGRNRPTTNEKLFF. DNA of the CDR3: TGTGCCAGCAGCTTGGGGAGAAACCGCCCGACAACTAATGAAAAACTGTTTTTT.

The CDR3 DNA sequence: TGCAGTGCAGCCCGGGACAGGGGGGCAGATACGCAGTATTTT. Translated: CSAARDRGADTQYF. This chain connects TRBV20-1 to TRBJ2-3, with 11 bases lining up with TRBD1. With 6 bases clipped from V and 4 bases from J, the junction kept 6 bases outside the gene matches. CDR1 is DFQATT and CDR2 is SNEGSKA in the germline V gene (reference sequence). This CDR3 is built from 14 residues.

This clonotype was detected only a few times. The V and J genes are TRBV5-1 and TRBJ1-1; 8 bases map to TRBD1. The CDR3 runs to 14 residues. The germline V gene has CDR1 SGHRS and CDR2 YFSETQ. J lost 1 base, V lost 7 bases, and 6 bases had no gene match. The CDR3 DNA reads TGCGCCAGCCAACCTGGACAGGGGAACACTGAAGCTTTCTTT. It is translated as CASQPGQGNTEAFF.

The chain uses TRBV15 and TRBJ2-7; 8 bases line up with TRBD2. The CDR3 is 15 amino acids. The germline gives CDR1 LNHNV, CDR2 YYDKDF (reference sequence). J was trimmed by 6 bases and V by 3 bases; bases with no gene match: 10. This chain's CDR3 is CATSSRALAGFEQYF. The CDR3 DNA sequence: TGTGCCACCAGCAGCAGAGCATTAGCGGGATTCGAGCAGTACTTC.

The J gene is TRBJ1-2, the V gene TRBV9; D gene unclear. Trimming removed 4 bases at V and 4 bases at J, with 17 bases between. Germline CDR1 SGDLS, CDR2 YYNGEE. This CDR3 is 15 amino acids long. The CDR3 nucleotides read TGTGCCAGCAGCAAACCCTCAGGTCCGCTCTATGGCTACACCTTC. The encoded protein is CASSKPSGPLYGYTF.

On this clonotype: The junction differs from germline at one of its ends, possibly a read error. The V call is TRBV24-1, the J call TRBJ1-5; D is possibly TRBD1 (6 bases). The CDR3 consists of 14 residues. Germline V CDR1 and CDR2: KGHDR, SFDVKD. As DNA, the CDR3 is TGTGCCACCAGTGATTTACAGGGCAGAGGGCCCAAGCATTTT. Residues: CATSDLQGRGPKHF.

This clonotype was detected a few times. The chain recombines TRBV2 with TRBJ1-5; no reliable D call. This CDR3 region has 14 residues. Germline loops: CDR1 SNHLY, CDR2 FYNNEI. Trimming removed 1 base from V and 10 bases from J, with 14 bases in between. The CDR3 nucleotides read TGTGCCAGCAGTGAAGGATTTGGTACCCGACCCCAGCATTTT. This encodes CASSEGFGTRPQHF.

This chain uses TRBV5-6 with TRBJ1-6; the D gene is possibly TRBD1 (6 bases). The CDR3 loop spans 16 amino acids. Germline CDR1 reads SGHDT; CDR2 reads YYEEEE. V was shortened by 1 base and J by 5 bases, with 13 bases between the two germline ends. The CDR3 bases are TGTGCCAGCAGCTTGCAAAGGGGGAGAAATAATTCACCCCTCCACTTT. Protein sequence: CASSLQRGRNNSPLHF.

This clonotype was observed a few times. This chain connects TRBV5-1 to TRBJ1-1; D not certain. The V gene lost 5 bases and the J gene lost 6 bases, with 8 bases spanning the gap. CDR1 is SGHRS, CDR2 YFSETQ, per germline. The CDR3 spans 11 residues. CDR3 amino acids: CASRKGAEAFF. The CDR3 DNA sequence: TGCGCCAGCAGAAAAGGCGCTGAAGCTTTCTTT. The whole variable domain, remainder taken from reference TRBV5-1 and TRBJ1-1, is KAGVTQTPRYLIKTRGQQVTLSCSPISGHRSVSWYQQTPGQGLQFLFEYFSETQRNKGNFPGRFSGRQFSNSRSEMNVSTLELGDSALYLCASRKGAEAFFGQGTRLTVV.

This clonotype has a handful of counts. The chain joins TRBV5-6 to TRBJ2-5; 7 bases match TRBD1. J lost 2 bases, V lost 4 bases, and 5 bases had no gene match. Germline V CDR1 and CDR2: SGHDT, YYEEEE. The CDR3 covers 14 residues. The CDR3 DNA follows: TGTGCCAGCAGCGACGGACAGGCGCAAGAGACCCAGTACTTC. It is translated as CASSDGQAQETQYF. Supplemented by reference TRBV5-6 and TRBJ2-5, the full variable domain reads DAGVTQSPTHLIKTRGQQVTLRCSPKSGHDTVSWYQQALGQGPQFIFQYYEEEERQRGNFPDRFSGHQFPNYSSELNVNALLLGDSALYLCASSDGQAQETQYFGPGTRLLVL.

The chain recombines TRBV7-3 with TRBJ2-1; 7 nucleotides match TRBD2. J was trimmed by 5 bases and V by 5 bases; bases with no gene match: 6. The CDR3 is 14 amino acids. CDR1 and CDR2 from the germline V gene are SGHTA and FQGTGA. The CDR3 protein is CASSPELADNEQFF. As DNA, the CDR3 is TGTGCCAGCAGCCCTGAGCTAGCGGACAATGAGCAGTTCTTC.

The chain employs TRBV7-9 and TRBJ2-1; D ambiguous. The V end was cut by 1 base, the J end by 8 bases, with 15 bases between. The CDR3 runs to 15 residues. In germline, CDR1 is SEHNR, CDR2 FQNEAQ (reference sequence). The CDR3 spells CASSLGLLLGDEQFF. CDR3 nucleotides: TGTGCCAGCAGCTTAGGCTTACTACTCGGAGATGAGCAGTTCTTC.

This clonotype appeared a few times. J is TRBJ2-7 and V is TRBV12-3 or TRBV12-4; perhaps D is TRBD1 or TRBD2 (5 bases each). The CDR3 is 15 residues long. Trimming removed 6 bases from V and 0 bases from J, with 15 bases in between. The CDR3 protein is CASSFRDPGSYEQYF. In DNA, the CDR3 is TGTGCCAGCAGCTTCCGGGACCCCGGCTCCTACGAGCAGTACTTC.

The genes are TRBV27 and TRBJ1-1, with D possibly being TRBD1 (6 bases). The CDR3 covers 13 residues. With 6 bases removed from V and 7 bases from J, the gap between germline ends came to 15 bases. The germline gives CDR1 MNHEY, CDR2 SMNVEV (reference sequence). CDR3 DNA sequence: TGTGCCAGCAGACGGAGGGGGGCTGGTGAAGCTTTCTTT. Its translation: CASRRRGAGEAFF.